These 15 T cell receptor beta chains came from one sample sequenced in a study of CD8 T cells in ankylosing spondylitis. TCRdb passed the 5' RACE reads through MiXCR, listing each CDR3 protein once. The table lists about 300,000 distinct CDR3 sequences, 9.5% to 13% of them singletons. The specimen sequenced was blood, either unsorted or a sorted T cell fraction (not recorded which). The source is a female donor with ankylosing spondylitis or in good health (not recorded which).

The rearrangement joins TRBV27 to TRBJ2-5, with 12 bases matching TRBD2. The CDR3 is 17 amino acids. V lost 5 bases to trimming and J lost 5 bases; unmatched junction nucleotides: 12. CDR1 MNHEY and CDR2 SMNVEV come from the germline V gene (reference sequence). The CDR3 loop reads CASSPQGLAGREETQYF. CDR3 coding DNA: TGTGCCAGCAGTCCCCAAGGACTAGCGGGGAGGGAGGAGACCCAGTACTTC.

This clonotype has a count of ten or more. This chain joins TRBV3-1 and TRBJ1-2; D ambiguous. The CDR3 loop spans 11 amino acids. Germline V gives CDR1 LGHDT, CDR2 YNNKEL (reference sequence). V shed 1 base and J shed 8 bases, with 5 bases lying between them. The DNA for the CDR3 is TGTGCCAGCAGCCAAGCTTTCGGCTACACCTTC. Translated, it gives CASSQAFGYTF.

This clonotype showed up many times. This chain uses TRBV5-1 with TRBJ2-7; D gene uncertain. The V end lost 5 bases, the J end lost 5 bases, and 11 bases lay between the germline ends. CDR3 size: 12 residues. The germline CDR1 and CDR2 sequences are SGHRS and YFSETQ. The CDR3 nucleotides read TGCGCCAGCAGTTCCGGCAACCACGAGCAGTACTTC. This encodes CASSSGNHEQYF.

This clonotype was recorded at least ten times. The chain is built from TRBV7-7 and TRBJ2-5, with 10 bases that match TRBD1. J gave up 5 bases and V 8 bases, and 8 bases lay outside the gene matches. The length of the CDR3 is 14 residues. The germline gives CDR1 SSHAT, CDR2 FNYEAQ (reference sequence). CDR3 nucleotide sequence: TGTGCCAGCGCGACGGACAGGGGGGTGGAGACCCAGTACTTC. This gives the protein CASATDRGVETQYF.

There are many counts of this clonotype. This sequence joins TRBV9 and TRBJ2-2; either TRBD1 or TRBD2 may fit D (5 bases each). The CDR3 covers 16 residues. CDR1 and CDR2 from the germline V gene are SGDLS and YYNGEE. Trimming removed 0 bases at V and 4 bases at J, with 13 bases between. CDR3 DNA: TGTGCCAGCAGCGTAGAGGGGAGACGGGCCACCGGGGAGCTGTTTTTT. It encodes CASSVEGRRATGELFF.

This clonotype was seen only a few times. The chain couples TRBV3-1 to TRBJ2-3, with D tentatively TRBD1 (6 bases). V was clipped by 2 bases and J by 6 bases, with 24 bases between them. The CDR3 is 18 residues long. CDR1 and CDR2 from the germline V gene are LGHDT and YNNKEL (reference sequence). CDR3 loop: CASSQKRGPDRYLDTQYF. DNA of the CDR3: TGTGCCAGCAGCCAAAAGAGGGGTCCGGACAGATACTTGGATACGCAGTATTTT.

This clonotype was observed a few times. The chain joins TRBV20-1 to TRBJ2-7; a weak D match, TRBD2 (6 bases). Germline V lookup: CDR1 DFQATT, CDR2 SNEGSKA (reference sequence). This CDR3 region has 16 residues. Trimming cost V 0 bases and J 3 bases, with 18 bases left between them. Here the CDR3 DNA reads TGCAGTGCTAGAGATTACGGGGGTCCCGACCGCTACGAGCAGTACTTC. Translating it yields CSARDYGGPDRYEQYF.

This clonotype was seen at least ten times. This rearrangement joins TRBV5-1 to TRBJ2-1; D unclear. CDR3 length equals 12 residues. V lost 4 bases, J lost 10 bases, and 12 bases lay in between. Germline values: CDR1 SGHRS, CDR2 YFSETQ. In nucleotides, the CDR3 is TGCGCCAGCAGCCTTAGTTCGCGGGAGCAGTTCTTC. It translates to CASSLSSREQFF.

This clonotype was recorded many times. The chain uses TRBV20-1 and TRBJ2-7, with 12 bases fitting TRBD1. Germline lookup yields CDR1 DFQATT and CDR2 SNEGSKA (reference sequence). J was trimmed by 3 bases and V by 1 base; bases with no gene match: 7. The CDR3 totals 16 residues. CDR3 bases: TGCAGTGCTAGAGCCCGGGACAGGGGGCCTTTCTACGAGCAGTACTTC. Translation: CSARARDRGPFYEQYF.

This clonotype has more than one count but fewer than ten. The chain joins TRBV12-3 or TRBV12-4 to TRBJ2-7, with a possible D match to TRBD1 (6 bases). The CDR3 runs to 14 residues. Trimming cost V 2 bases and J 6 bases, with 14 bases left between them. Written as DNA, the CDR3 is TGTGCCAGCAGTTTACGTACGGCAGGGGTCGAGCAGTACTTC. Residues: CASSLRTAGVEQYF.

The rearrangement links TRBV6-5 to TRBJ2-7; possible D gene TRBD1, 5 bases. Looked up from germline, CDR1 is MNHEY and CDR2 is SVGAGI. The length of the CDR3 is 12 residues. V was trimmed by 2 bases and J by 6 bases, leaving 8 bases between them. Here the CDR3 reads CASSYDDSEQYF. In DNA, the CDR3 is TGTGCCAGCAGTTACGACGACAGCGAGCAGTACTTC.

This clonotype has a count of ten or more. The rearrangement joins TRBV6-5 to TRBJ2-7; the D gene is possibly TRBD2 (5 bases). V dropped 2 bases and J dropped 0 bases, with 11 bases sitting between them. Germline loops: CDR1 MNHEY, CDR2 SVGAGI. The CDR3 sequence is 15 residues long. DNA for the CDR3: TGTGCCAGCAGTTACGGAGCGGTCCGCTCCTACGAGCAGTACTTC. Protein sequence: CASSYGAVRSYEQYF.

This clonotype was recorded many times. The CDR3 here is CASSQELATDNNEQFF. DNA for the CDR3: TGCGCCAGCAGCCAGGAACTAGCGACTGACAACAATGAGCAGTTCTTC. V gene TRBV4-3 combines with J gene TRBJ2-1, with TRBD2 matching 7 bases. V gave up 3 bases and J gave up 5 bases; unmatched junction bases: 10. There are 16 residues in the CDR3. Germline-derived CDR1 and CDR2 are LGHNA and YSLEER.

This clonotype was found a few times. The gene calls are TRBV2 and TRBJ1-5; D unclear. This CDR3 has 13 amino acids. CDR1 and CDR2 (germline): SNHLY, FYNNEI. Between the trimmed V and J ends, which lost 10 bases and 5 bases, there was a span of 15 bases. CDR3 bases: TGTGCCACCAGGAGAGGAAGGGATCAGCCCCAGCATTTT. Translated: CATRRGRDQPQHF.

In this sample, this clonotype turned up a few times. The CDR3: CASSGWTENSNQPQHF. The CDR3, as DNA: TGTGCCAGCAGCGGGTGGACAGAAAATAGCAATCAGCCCCAGCATTTT. The V call is TRBV7-9, the J call TRBJ1-5, with D maybe TRBD1 (6 bases). Trimming took 5 bases from V and 0 from J, leaving 14 bases between them. Germline V gene lookup returns CDR1 SEHNR and CDR2 FQNEAQ (reference sequence). The CDR3 is 16 amino acids.